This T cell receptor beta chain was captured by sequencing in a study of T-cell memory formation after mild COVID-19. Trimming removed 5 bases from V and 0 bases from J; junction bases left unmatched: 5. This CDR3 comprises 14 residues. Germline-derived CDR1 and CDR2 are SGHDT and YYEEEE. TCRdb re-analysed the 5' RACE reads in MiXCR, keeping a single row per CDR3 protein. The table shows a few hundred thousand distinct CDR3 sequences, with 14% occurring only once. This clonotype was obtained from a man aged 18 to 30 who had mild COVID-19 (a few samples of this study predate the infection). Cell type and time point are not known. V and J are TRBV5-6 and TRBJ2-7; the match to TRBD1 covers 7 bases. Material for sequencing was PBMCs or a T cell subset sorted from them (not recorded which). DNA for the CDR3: TGTGCCAGCAGGCGACAGGGTGTCTCCTACGAGCAGTACGTC. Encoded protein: CASRRQGVSYEQYV.